Listed below are T cell receptor beta chains from one sample, sequenced in a study of early T cells in non-severe SARS-CoV-2 infection. TCRdb called the 5' RACE reads again in MiXCR, with one record for every CDR3 protein. This table has approximately 27,000 distinct CDR3 sequences, roughly 6% appearing once. The sample was whole blood. These receptors all come from an adult who was a healthcare worker with PCR-confirmed SARS-CoV-2 infection or an uninfected control (not recorded which). Both conserved end residues are part of each CDR3. The D gene is left open where the match is weak. Clone size, where shown, is once, few, many, or a class for clones that have expanded.

abundance	v_gene	j_gene	d_gene	CDR3nt	CDR3aa
many	TRBV6-5	TRBJ2-7	TRBD1	TGTGCCAGCAGATCTAAACGACAGGGACCTAGCTACGAGCAGTACTTC	CASRSKRQGPSYEQYF
many	TRBV11-2	TRBJ2-5	-	TGTGCCAGCTCCGGGGGGTCCGGGACAGAATTATTCGGGGAGACCCAGTACTTC	CASSGGSGTELFGETQYF
-	TRBV28	TRBJ2-1	-	TGTGCCAGCAGCGCCCGCCTGGCCCGCGGGGCACGGGTTGGTGAGCAGTTCTTC	CASSARLARGARVGEQFF
many	TRBV11-2	TRBJ2-5	TRBD2	TGTGCCAGCAGCCCGAGACTAGCGGGGGGACAAGAGACCCAGTACTTC	CASSPRLAGGQETQYF
few	TRBV11-2	TRBJ1-5	-	TGTGCCAGCAGCGACATAGCGGGCCCTAATCAGCCCCAGCATTTT	CASSDIAGPNQPQHF
many	TRBV6-2/TRBV6-3	TRBJ2-7	TRBD2	TGTGCCAGCGGGTGGACTAGCGGGGCCACCTACGAGCAGTACTTC	CASGWTSGATYEQYF
many	TRBV10-3	TRBJ2-4	TRBD2	TGTGCCATCAGTGAGGGACTAGCGGGGGGTCGTTCGAAAAACATTCAGTACTTC	CAISEGLAGGRSKNIQYF
-	TRBV7-6	TRBJ2-1	TRBD2	TGTGCCAGCAGCTTAAGGGTCCCAGCGGGGACGTACAATGAGCAGTTCTTC	CASSLRVPAGTYNEQFF
many	TRBV5-4	TRBJ2-7	-	TGTGCAGCCGCTCGGGGGCCATCCTACGAGCAGTACTTC	CAAARGPSYEQYF
many	TRBV6-5	TRBJ1-2	-	TGTGCCAGCAGTTTCGATCGTCCTACCGGTGGCTACACCTTC	CASSFDRPTGGYTF
many	TRBV19	TRBJ2-1	TRBD2	TGTGCCAGTACCCTCGCCGGGGGGGCTGGCGAGCAGTTCTTC	CASTLAGGAGEQFF
many	TRBV10-1	TRBJ2-1	TRBD2	TGCGCCAGCAGTGAAGATAGCGGGAGGCTGCAGTTCTTC	CASSEDSGRLQFF
-	TRBV12-3/TRBV12-4	TRBJ1-1	-	TGTGCCAGCAGTGGAACGGGCCTCACTGAAGCTTTCTTT	CASSGTGLTEAFF
few	TRBV9	TRBJ2-7	-	TGTGCCAGCAGCCCTCGAGGGACATTCGAGCAGTACTTC	CASSPRGTFEQYF
few	TRBV7-2	TRBJ2-2	-	TGTGCCAGCAGCTTATTAACAGCGAACACCGGGGAGCTGTTTTTT	CASSLLTANTGELFF
many	TRBV12-3/TRBV12-4	TRBJ2-1	TRBD2	TGTGCCAGCAGTCTCCGCGGGGGGTTCGATGAGCAGTTCTTC	CASSLRGGFDEQFF
many	TRBV2	TRBJ2-7	TRBD1	TGTGCCAGCATTTGGACAGGGTACTCCTACGAGCAGTACTTC	CASIWTGYSYEQYF
many	TRBV5-1	TRBJ1-3	-	TGCGCCAGCAGCTTGGGAACTGGAAACACCATATATTTT	CASSLGTGNTIYF
many	TRBV29-1	TRBJ2-7	TRBD1	TGCAGCGTTTGGGACAGGGGCCCTAGCGAGCAGTACTTC	CSVWDRGPSEQYF
many	TRBV20-1	TRBJ1-5	-	TGCAGTGCTAGATGGGGCAATCAGCCCCAGCATTTT	CSARWGNQPQHF
few	TRBV9	TRBJ2-5	-	TGTGCCAGCAGCGTAGAAGGGGCTGCGGGAGAGACCCAGTACTTC	CASSVEGAAGETQYF
many	TRBV6-2/TRBV6-3	TRBJ1-1	TRBD1	TGTGCCAGCAGTCGGACAGGACAGAACACTGAAGCTTTCTTT	CASSRTGQNTEAFF
many	TRBV4-3	TRBJ2-2	-	TGCGCCAGCAGCCAGGCCGTTGTCACGTCCGCGGCCGGGGAGCTGTTTTTT	CASSQAVVTSAAGELFF
many	TRBV7-6	TRBJ2-3	TRBD2	TGTGCCAGCAGTGAGCGGGGAAGCACAGATACGCAGTATTTT	CASSERGSTDTQYF
many	TRBV20-1	TRBJ2-4	TRBD1	TGCAGTGCAACAGGGGGCGGGGGACAAAACATTCAGTACTTC	CSATGGGGQNIQYF
few	TRBV7-3	TRBJ2-5	TRBD2	TGTGCCAGCAGCTTTAGCGGGGGTAGGGAAGAGACCCAGTACTTC	CASSFSGGREETQYF
few	TRBV5-1	TRBJ2-6	-	TGCGCCAGCAGCTTGACTCCCGGTGGGGCCAACGTCCTGACTTTC	CASSLTPGGANVLTF
medium-sized	TRBV12-3/TRBV12-4	TRBJ1-5	-	TGTGCCAGCAGTTTGAAGGGCGCGGGCAATCAGCCCCAGCATTTT	CASSLKGAGNQPQHF
many	TRBV9	TRBJ1-1	-	TGTGCCAGCAGCGTAGGGCAGCCCGGCACTGAAGCTTTCTTT	CASSVGQPGTEAFF
many	TRBV11-3	TRBJ2-4	-	TGTGCCAGCAGCTTAACTTCCAGGAGGCTAGCCAAAAACATTCAGTACTTC	CASSLTSRRLAKNIQYF
medium-sized	TRBV6-2/TRBV6-3	TRBJ1-5	TRBD1	TGTGCCAGCACTCCCTGGGACAGGGCCAATCAGCCCCAGCATTTT	CASTPWDRANQPQHF
many	TRBV12-3/TRBV12-4	TRBJ1-1	-	TGTGCCAGCAGTTTATCTCCCTGGGGGGGTGAAGCTTTCTTT	CASSLSPWGGEAFF
many	TRBV18	TRBJ2-7	TRBD2	TGTGCCAGCTCACGCTCCAGCGGGGATTCCTACGAGCAGTACTTC	CASSRSSGDSYEQYF
many	TRBV29-1	TRBJ1-1	-	TGCAGCGTTTTCTGGAACACTGAAGCTTTCTTT	CSVFWNTEAFF
many	TRBV7-3	TRBJ1-1	-	TGTGCCAGCAGCTCCTATTTGGATGGTACTGAAGCTTTCTTT	CASSSYLDGTEAFF
once	TRBV29-1	TRBJ2-7	TRBD2	TGCAGCGTTGTTAATAGACTAGCGGGAGCCGGGGTTGAGCAGTACTTC	CSVVNRLAGAGVEQYF
many	TRBV19	TRBJ2-6	-	TGTGCCAGTAGTACTCTGCGGCGCTCTGGGGCCAACGTCCTGACTTTC	CASSTLRRSGANVLTF
many	TRBV7-9	TRBJ2-1	-	TGTGCCAGCAGCTCCGTCTACAATGAGCAGTTCTTC	CASSSVYNEQFF
many	TRBV5-1	TRBJ2-1	-	TGCGCCAGCAGCTTGGCTCCTGTAGATGAGCAGTTCTTC	CASSLAPVDEQFF
medium-sized	TRBV21-1	TRBJ1-5	-	TGTGCCAGCAGCAAACCGATGACTCAGCCCCAGCATTTT	CASSKPMTQPQHF
few	TRBV12-3/TRBV12-4	TRBJ1-1	TRBD1	TGTGCCAGCGGGCCGGGACAGGGTTCCTCTGAAGCTTTCTTT	CASGPGQGSSEAFF
many	TRBV4-3	TRBJ2-2	-	TGCGCCAGCAGCCAAGCGTACGGGAACACCGGGGAGCTGTTTTTT	CASSQAYGNTGELFF
many	TRBV9	TRBJ2-1	-	TGTGCCAGCAGCGTGGGCTCCTACAATGAGCAGTTCTTC	CASSVGSYNEQFF
-	TRBV6-6	TRBJ1-3	-	TGTGCCAGCAGTTACACAACAGGGCCTGGAAACACCATATATTTT	CASSYTTGPGNTIYF
-	TRBV11-1	TRBJ2-1	TRBD1	TGTGCCAGCAGCCCCCAGGGGACAGCATTTTACAATGAGCAGTTCTTC	CASSPQGTAFYNEQFF
many	TRBV6-5	TRBJ2-1	-	TGTGCCAGCTACAAAGGCTCCAGGTGGAATGAGCAGTTCTTC	CASYKGSRWNEQFF
few	TRBV7-6	TRBJ2-3	TRBD2	TGTGCAAGCAGAGCGGGGAGCACAGATACGCAGTATTTT	CASRAGSTDTQYF